Presented here are 30 T cell receptor beta chains from one specimen sequenced in a study of beta chain features in type 1 diabetes. TCRB transcripts that were expressed got sequenced, as all of the isolated RNA had been reverse transcribed. Method: immunoSEQ multiplex PCR; TCRdb's copy keeps in-frame clones and lacks some. The sample carries approximately 380,000 clones, more than 12% recorded once. The sequenced sample was naive CD4+ T cells from blood. Every receptor here comes from a woman between 18 and 29 years old in good health.

This clone was observed a handful of times. This sequence joins TRBV29-1 and TRBJ2-7; 10 nucleotides align to TRBD1. The CDR3 totals 14 residues. V was clipped by 3 bases and J by 3 bases; unmatched bases: 5. Germline assignment: CDR1 SQVTM and CDR2 ANQGSEA. CDR3 coding DNA: TGCAGCGTTGAGCCCCGGGACAGGGGCTACGAGCAGTACTTC. This encodes CSVEPRDRGYEQYF.

In its sample, this clone was seen a few times. This sequence joins TRBV6-1 and TRBJ2-7, with a possible D match to TRBD1 (5 bases). CDR1 and CDR2 from the germline V gene are MNHNS and SASEGT. CDR3 length: 13 residues. Trimming cost V 6 bases and J 2 bases, with 11 bases left between them. The CDR3 loop reads CASRFAGTYEQYF. CDR3 bases: TGTGCCAGCAGATTTGCAGGGACCTACGAGCAGTACTTC.

This rearrangement joins TRBV29-1 to TRBJ1-1; TRBD1 matches 8 bases. V shed 7 bases and J 4 bases; nucleotides not matched to a gene: 11. The CDR3 runs 14 residues. Germline values: CDR1 SQVTM, CDR2 ANQGSEA. The CDR3 DNA reads TGCAGCGGACAGGGGCGACCTCGGAGCACTGAAGCTTTCTTT. Translated: CSGQGRPRSTEAFF. Full variable domain (outside the CDR3, taken from reference TRBV29-1 and TRBJ1-1): SAVISQKPSRDICQRGTSLTIQCQVDSQVTMMFWYRQQPGQSLTLIATANQGSEATYESGFVIDKFPISRPNLTFSTLTVSNMSPEDSSIYLCSGQGRPRSTEAFFGQGTRLTVV.

The rearrangement uses TRBV10-2 and TRBJ2-2, with 8 bases fitting TRBD1. The CDR3 consists of 15 residues. Germline V lookup: CDR1 WSHSY, CDR2 SAAADI. J gave up 4 bases and V 4 bases, and 5 bases lay outside the gene matches. In DNA, the CDR3 is TGCGCCAGCAGTGGGACAGGGCTATCCACCGGGGAGCTGTTTTTT. This codes for CASSGTGLSTGELFF.

The chain joins TRBV19 to TRBJ1-1, with a possible D match to TRBD1 (5 bases). Germline assignment: CDR1 LNHDA and CDR2 SQIVND (reference sequence). V was pared by 3 bases and J by 0 bases, with 14 bases between. This CDR3 has 16 residues. The CDR3 coding sequence is TGTGCCAGTAGTATTCCTGGGGCACCCCTGAACACTGAAGCTTTCTTT. This codes for CASSIPGAPLNTEAFF.

The V call is TRBV2, the J call TRBJ1-5, with TRBD1 matching over 9 bases. This CDR3 contains 14 residues. The germline V gene encodes CDR1 SNHLY and CDR2 FYNNEI. V lost 6 bases, J lost 7 bases, and 7 bases stayed unmatched. This CDR3 is CASRGGQGTQPQHF. The CDR3 DNA follows: TGTGCCAGCAGGGGGGGACAGGGAACCCAGCCCCAGCATTTT.

The sample holds a few counts of this clone. This rearrangement joins TRBV5-4 to TRBJ1-1, with 9 bases lining up with TRBD1. The CDR3 spans 16 residues. Germline trimming cut 4 bases from V and 7 bases from J; bases unmatched to any gene: 14. Germline CDR1 and CDR2: SGHNT and YYREEE (reference sequence). The chain's CDR3 is CASSRPGTGSSGEAFF. The CDR3 nucleotides read TGTGCCAGCAGCCGTCCCGGGACAGGGTCCAGTGGTGAAGCTTTCTTT.

This chain joins TRBV6-6 and TRBJ2-7, with D unclear. The CDR3 sequence is 13 residues long. V lost 4 bases, J lost 0 bases, and 7 bases lay in between. Germline CDR1 MNHNY, CDR2 SVGAGI (reference sequence). Written as DNA, the CDR3 is TGTGCCAGCAGTTTCGAGATCTCCTACGAGCAGTACTTC. Protein sequence: CASSFEISYEQYF.

The table lists this clone with a few counts. The V and J genes are TRBV30 and TRBJ1-5, with TRBD1 identical over 11 bases. This CDR3 region has 15 residues. Trimming cost V 3 bases and J 4 bases; bases outside gene matches: 5. Germline CDR1 and CDR2: GTSNPN and SVGIG (reference sequence). The CDR3 DNA reads TGTGCCTGGAGCACCGGGACAGGGGGAAATCAGCCCCAGCATTTT. It codes for CAWSTGTGGNQPQHF.

In this sample, this clone turned up a few times. CDR3: CASSQRTGGTEAFF. The CDR3 DNA follows: TGTGCCAGCAGCCAGAGGACAGGGGGCACTGAAGCTTTCTTT. The rearrangement uses TRBV4-2 and TRBJ1-1; 10 positions agree with TRBD1. This CDR3 has 14 amino acids. V lost 3 bases to trimming and J lost 4 bases; unmatched junction nucleotides: 2. Germline V gene lookup returns CDR1 LGHNA and CDR2 YNFKEQ.

The chain links TRBV18 to TRBJ1-5; a weak D match, TRBD1 (5 bases). Per germline, CDR1 KGHSH and CDR2 LQKENI. This CDR3 has 17 amino acids. The V gene lost 5 bases and the J gene lost 5 bases, with 22 bases spanning the gap. The CDR3 sequence is CASSTGAGLLGDQPQHF. The CDR3 region has the DNA TGTGCCAGCTCAACGGGAGCGGGACTGCTAGGCGATCAGCCCCAGCATTTT. Filled out from reference TRBV18 and TRBJ1-5, the complete variable domain reads NAGVMQNPRHLVRRRGQEARLRCSPMKGHSHVYWYRQLPEEGLKFMVYLQKENIIDESGMPKERFSAEFPKEGPSILRIQQVVRGDSAAYFCASSTGAGLLGDQPQHFGDGTRLSIL.

The rearrangement links TRBV6-5 to TRBJ2-1; TRBD1 aligns across 7 bases. The CDR3 totals 15 residues. After removal of 7 bases from V and 5 bases from J, the junction contained 11 bases not matched to a gene. Germline lookup yields CDR1 MNHEY and CDR2 SVGAGI. For the CDR3, the DNA is TGTGCCAGCAACCTGAGCCCAGGACAGGACAATGAGCAGTTCTTC. Residues: CASNLSPGQDNEQFF.

This clone was seen only a few times. This chain uses TRBV4-2 with TRBJ1-5, with D hard to call. Germline assignment: CDR1 LGHNA and CDR2 YNFKEQ. Trimming pared 0 bases from V and 11 bases from J, leaving 14 bases between. The CDR3 has 14 residues. The CDR3 spells CASSQDLTHGAQHF. The CDR3 region has the DNA TGTGCCAGCAGCCAAGATCTGACCCATGGAGCCCAGCATTTT.

This CDR3 reads CASSFFRDRVDTQYF. The CDR3 DNA is TGTGCCAGCAGCTTCTTCCGGGACAGGGTGGATACGCAGTATTTT. The J gene is TRBJ2-3, the V gene TRBV5-4, with 9 bases lining up with TRBD1. Germline CDR1 and CDR2: SGHNT and YYREEE (reference sequence). V lost 2 bases and J lost 6; bases outside the gene matches: 7. The CDR3 spans 15 residues.

This chain connects TRBV7-9 to TRBJ2-7; D perhaps matches TRBD2 (7 bases). Germline loops: CDR1 SEHNR, CDR2 FQNEAQ (reference sequence). The CDR3 is 17 amino acids. V dropped 2 bases and J dropped 3 bases, with 20 bases sitting between them. In DNA form, the CDR3 reads TGTGCCAGCAGCTTATCATACCGCGCGGGGGCGGACTACGAGCAGTACTTC. Translated, it gives CASSLSYRAGADYEQYF.

The chain links TRBV29-1 to TRBJ2-1; TRBD2 matches at 10 bases. Looked up from germline, CDR1 is SQVTM and CDR2 is ANQGSEA. J was trimmed by 2 bases and V by 1 base; bases with no gene match: 14. The CDR3 covers 19 residues. The CDR3 nucleotides read TGCAGCGTTGAAGGGTACGCGCTAGCGGGAGCGGGTCCCTACAATGAGCAGTTCTTC. This encodes CSVEGYALAGAGPYNEQFF.

This clone was recorded a few times. The J gene is TRBJ1-5, the V gene TRBV19, with D possibly being TRBD1 (6 bases). Germline V gene data show CDR1 as LNHDA and CDR2 as SQIVND (reference sequence). The CDR3 sequence is 18 residues long. Trimming stripped 5 bases from V and 4 bases from J, with 24 bases between. CDR3 in amino acids: CASSLAGGTPKRNQPQHF. CDR3 coding DNA: TGTGCCAGTAGTCTGGCGGGGGGGACACCCAAGAGAAATCAGCCCCAGCATTTT.

The chain combines TRBV7-2 with TRBJ1-1; D gene unclear. Germline lookup yields CDR1 SGHTA and CDR2 FQGNSA. Trimming left V 0 bases short and J 4 bases short, with 12 bases between. The CDR3 spans 15 residues. The CDR3 sequence is CASSLADTLGTEAFF. CDR3 DNA: TGTGCCAGCAGCTTAGCCGACACTTTGGGCACTGAAGCTTTCTTT. The whole variable domain, filled in from reference TRBV7-2 and TRBJ1-1, reads GAGVSQSPSNKVTEKGKDVELRCDPISGHTALYWYRQSLGQGLEFLIYFQGNSAPDKSGLPSDRFSAERTGGSVSTLTIQRTQQEDSAVYLCASSLADTLGTEAFFGQGTRLTVV.

This clone was counted a few times. The chain links TRBV6-5 to TRBJ1-4, with D tentatively TRBD1 (6 bases). Germline CDR1 MNHEY, CDR2 SVGAGI. This CDR3 is 13 amino acids long. The ends were cut back, 6 bases at V and 10 bases at J, with 15 bases in the middle. The CDR3 nucleotides are TGTGCCAGCAGGCTCCAACCGACAGGAAAACTGTTTTTT. As protein: CASRLQPTGKLFF.

This clone turned up a few times. The rearrangement links TRBV7-9 to TRBJ2-7; TRBD1 aligns across 7 bases. V lost 1 base, J lost 3 bases, and 3 bases stayed unmatched. Germline V gene lookup returns CDR1 SEHNR and CDR2 FQNEAQ (reference sequence). This CDR3 has 14 amino acids. Here the CDR3 DNA reads TGTGCCAGCAGCTTAGACAGGGGAATCTACGAGCAGTACTTC. This codes for CASSLDRGIYEQYF.

This chain connects TRBV6-5 to TRBJ2-5; D may be TRBD2 (6 bases). Germline CDR1 is MNHEY and CDR2 is SVGAGI. The CDR3 loop spans 12 amino acids. The germline V and J ends were trimmed by 9 bases and 3 bases, with 11 bases remaining between them. Here the CDR3 reads CASQGGEETQYF. CDR3 nucleotides: TGTGCCAGTCAAGGAGGGGAAGAGACCCAGTACTTC.

Written as DNA, the CDR3 is TGTGCCAGCAGCCCAAGGGGACTAGCGGGAGGTCTCGGGCAGTACTTC. The encoded protein is CASSPRGLAGGLGQYF. The chain combines TRBV11-2 with TRBJ2-7; TRBD2 matches at 15 bases. CDR3 length: 16 residues. Germline values: CDR1 SGHAT, CDR2 FQNNGV. V dropped 5 bases and J dropped 9; count of bases not matched to a gene: 11.

This clone showed up just a few times. The J gene is TRBJ2-1, the V gene TRBV23-1; the D gene is possibly TRBD1 (6 bases). TRBV23-1 belongs to the ORF category, with a function that is uncertain. V was cut by 0 bases and J by 4 bases, with 25 bases left in between. This CDR3 region has 20 residues. The CDR3 loop reads CASSQSMGNRVRVFYNEQFF. CDR3 sequence (DNA): TGCGCCAGCAGTCAATCCATGGGGAACAGGGTCAGGGTTTTTTACAATGAGCAGTTCTTC.

CDR3 sequence (DNA): TGTGCCATCATCCCGGGACAGGGGGTTTACGAGCAGTACTTC. Translating it yields CAIIPGQGVYEQYF. The chain carries TRBV10-3 and TRBJ2-7; 11 bases match TRBD1. The CDR3 has 14 residues. The ends lost 7 bases at V and 4 bases at J; junction bases unmatched: 6. The germline V gene encodes CDR1 ENHRY and CDR2 SYGVKD.

CDR3 nucleotides: TGTGCCAGCAGACCATTCCTAGCGCCCCAAGAGACCCAGTACTTC. It is translated as CASRPFLAPQETQYF. V gene TRBV11-2 combines with J gene TRBJ2-5, with D possibly matching TRBD2 (6 bases). Germline loops: CDR1 SGHAT, CDR2 FQNNGV. This CDR3 contains 15 residues. Trimming cost V 6 bases and J 1 base, with 15 bases left between them.

This clone has only a few counts. The chain recombines TRBV19 with TRBJ1-1; 7 bases line up with TRBD1. CDR3 length: 14 residues. After removal of 3 bases from V and 0 bases from J, the junction contained 1 base not matched to a gene. From germline, CDR1 is LNHDA and CDR2 SQIVND (reference sequence). CDR3 loop: CASSIRGMNTEAFF. The CDR3 DNA reads as TGTGCCAGTAGTATCAGGGGGATGAACACTGAAGCTTTCTTT.

The V call is TRBV5-1, the J call TRBJ2-7; 10 bases match TRBD2. The CDR3 has 15 amino acids. From germline, CDR1 is SGHRS and CDR2 YFSETQ. With V trimmed by 4 bases and J by 2 bases, 6 bases remained unmatched. CDR3 residues: CASSPLAGGPYEQYF. DNA for the CDR3: TGCGCCAGCAGCCCCTTAGCGGGAGGACCCTACGAGCAGTACTTC.

CDR3 region: CASDRDSGGYTF. The CDR3 DNA reads TGTGCCAGTGACAGGGACAGTGGTGGCTACACCTTC. The rearrangement joins TRBV28 to TRBJ1-2; 7 bases match TRBD1. The CDR3 length is 12 residues. Germline loops: CDR1 MDHEN, CDR2 SYDVKM. Trimming took 9 bases from V and 7 from J; bases not matched to a gene: 8.

This chain joins TRBV30 and TRBJ2-3; tentative D call: TRBD2 (5 bases). Germline loops: CDR1 GTSNPN, CDR2 SVGIG (reference sequence). Trimming cost V 4 bases and J 0 bases, with 8 bases left between them. CDR3 length: 13 amino acids. The CDR3 sequence: CAWIRTSTDTQYF. CDR3 coding DNA: TGTGCCTGGATACGGACTAGCACAGATACGCAGTATTTT.

This clone has only a few counts. In nucleotides, the CDR3 is TGTGCCTCCGGACAGCCTGAAGCTTTCTTT. Protein product: CASGQPEAFF. This chain connects TRBV28 to TRBJ1-1; TRBD1 might be the D (6 bases). Trimming shortened V by 11 bases and J by 6 bases, and 10 bases separated the two germline ends. The CDR3 runs 10 residues. Germline V CDR1 and CDR2: MDHEN, SYDVKM.